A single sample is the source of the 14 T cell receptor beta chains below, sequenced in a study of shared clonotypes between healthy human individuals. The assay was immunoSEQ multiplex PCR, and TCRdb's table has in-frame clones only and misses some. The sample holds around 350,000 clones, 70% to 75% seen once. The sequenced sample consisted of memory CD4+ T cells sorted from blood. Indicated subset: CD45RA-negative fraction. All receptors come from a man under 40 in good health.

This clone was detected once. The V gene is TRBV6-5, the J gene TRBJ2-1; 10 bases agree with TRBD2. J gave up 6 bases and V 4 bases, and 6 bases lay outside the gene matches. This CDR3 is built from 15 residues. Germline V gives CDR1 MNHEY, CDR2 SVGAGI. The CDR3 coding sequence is TGTGCCAGCAGTTCCCTAGCGGGAGTTGGCAATGAGCAGTTCTTC. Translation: CASSSLAGVGNEQFF.

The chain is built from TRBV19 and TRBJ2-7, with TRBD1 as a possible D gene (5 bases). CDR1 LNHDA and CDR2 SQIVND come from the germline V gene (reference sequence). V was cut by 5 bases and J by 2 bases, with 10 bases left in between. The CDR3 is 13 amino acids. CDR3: CASSQGHPYEQYF. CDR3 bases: TGTGCCAGTAGTCAAGGACACCCCTACGAGCAGTACTTC.

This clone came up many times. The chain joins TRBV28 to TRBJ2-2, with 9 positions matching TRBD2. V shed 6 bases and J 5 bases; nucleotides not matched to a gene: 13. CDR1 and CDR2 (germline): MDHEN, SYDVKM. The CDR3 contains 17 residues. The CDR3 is CASSFTKSGRHTGELFF. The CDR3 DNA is TGTGCCAGCAGCTTCACGAAGAGCGGGAGGCATACCGGGGAGCTGTTTTTT.

The CDR3 DNA reads TGTGCCAGCAGTGAAGTGGGTAGGGGAGGTGAAAAACTGTTTTTT. Amino acids: CASSEVGRGGEKLFF. The rearrangement links TRBV2 to TRBJ1-4, with D possibly TRBD1 on 5 matching bases. CDR1 and CDR2 from the germline V gene are SNHLY and FYNNEI. The CDR3 has 15 amino acids. V was clipped by 1 base and J by 7 bases, with 13 bases between them.

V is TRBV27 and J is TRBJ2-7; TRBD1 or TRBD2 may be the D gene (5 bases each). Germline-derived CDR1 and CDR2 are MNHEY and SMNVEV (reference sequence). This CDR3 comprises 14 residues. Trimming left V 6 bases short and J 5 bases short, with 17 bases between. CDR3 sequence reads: CASRRGAEFDEQYF. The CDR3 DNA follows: TGTGCCAGCAGGAGAGGGGCAGAATTCGACGAGCAGTACTTC.

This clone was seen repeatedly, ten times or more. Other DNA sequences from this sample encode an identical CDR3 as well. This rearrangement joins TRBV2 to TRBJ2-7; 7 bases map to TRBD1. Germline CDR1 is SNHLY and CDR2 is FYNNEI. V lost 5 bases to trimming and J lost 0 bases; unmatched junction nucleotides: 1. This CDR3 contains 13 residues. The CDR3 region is CASSWDSSYEQYF. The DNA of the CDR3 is TGTGCCAGCAGTTGGGACAGCTCCTACGAGCAGTACTTC. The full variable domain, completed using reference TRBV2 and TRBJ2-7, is EPEVTQTPSHQVTQMGQEVILRCVPISNHLYFYWYRQILGQKVEFLVSFYNNEISEKSEIFDDQFSVERPDGSNFTLKIRSTKLEDSAMYFCASSWDSSYEQYFGPGTRLTVT.

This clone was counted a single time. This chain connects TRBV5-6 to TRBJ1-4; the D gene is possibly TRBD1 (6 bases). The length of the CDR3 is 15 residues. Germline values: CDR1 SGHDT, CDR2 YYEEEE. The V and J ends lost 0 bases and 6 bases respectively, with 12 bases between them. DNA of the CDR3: TGTGCCAGCAGCTTGGAACTCGGGGGCGATGAAAAACTGTTTTTT. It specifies CASSLELGGDEKLFF.

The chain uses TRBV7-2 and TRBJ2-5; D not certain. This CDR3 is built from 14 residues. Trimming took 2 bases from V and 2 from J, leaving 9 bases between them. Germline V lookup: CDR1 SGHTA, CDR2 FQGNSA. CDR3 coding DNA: TGTGCCAGCAGCTTAAATCCAGGTCAAGAGACCCAGTACTTC. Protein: CASSLNPGQETQYF.

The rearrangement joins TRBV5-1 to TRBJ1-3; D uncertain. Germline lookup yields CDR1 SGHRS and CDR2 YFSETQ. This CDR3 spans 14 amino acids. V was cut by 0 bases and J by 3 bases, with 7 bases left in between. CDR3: CASSLVASGNTIYF. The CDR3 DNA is TGCGCCAGCAGCTTGGTTGCGAGTGGAAACACCATATATTTT. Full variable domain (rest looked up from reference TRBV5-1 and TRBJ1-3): KAGVTQTPRYLIKTRGQQVTLSCSPISGHRSVSWYQQTPGQGLQFLFEYFSETQRNKGNFPGRFSGRQFSNSRSEMNVSTLELGDSALYLCASSLVASGNTIYFGEGSWLTVV.

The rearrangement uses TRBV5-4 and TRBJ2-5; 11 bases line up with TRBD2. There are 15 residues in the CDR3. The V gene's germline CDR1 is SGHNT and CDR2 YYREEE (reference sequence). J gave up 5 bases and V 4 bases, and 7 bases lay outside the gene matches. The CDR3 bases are TGTGCCAGCAGCACTTCTAGCGGGAGGCCGGAGACCCAGTACTTC. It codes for CASSTSSGRPETQYF. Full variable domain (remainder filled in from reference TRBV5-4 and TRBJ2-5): ETGVTQSPTHLIKTRGQQVTLRCSSQSGHNTVSWYQQALGQGPQFIFQYYREEENGRGNFPPRFSGLQFPNYSSELNVNALELDDSALYLCASSTSSGRPETQYFGPGTRLLVL.

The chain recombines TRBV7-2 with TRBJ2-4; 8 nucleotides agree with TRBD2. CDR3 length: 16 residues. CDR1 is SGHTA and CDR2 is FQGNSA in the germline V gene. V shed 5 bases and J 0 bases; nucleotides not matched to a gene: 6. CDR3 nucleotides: TGTGCCAGCAGCCCTACTAGCGGTCTAGCCAAAAACATTCAGTACTTC. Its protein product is CASSPTSGLAKNIQYF.

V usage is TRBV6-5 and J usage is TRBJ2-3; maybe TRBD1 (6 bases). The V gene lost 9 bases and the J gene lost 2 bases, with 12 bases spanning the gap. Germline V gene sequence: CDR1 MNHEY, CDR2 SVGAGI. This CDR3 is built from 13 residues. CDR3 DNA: TGTGCCAGTCGGGACACAAACACAGATACGCAGTATTTT. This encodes CASRDTNTDTQYF.

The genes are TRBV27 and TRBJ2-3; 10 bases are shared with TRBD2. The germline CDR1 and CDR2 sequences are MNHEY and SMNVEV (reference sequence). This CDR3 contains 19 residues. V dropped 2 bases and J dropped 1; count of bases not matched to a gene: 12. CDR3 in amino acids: CASSLGGLAGVGGTDTQYF. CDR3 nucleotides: TGTGCCAGCAGTTTAGGCGGTCTAGCGGGAGTTGGTGGCACAGATACGCAGTATTTT.

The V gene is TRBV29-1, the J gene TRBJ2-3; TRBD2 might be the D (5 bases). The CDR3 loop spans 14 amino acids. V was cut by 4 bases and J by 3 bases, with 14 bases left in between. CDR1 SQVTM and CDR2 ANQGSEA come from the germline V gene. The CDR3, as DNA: TGCAGCGTTGGATCCCGGGATTGGACAGATACGCAGTATTTT. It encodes CSVGSRDWTDTQYF.